This entry lists 29 T cell receptor beta chains sequenced from one sample in a study of blood T cells in healthy people across ages. Then a second PCR, running about 6 to 11 cycles, was carried out with a sample-barcoded 5' primer and a J-beta primer mix. One entry per CDR3 protein, called by TCRdb with MiXCR from the 5' RACE reads. The repertoire consists of hundreds of thousands of distinct CDR3 sequences, with about 50% occurring once and the leading ten covering approximately 15%. Sequencing was done on a sample of blood. These receptors all come from a woman older than 75 in good health.

This clonotype was counted many times. The chain links TRBV2 to TRBJ2-1, with 11 bases aligning to TRBD2. Trimming removed 4 bases from V and 0 bases from J; junction bases left unmatched: 11. In germline, CDR1 is SNHLY, CDR2 FYNNEI. The CDR3 spans 19 residues. DNA for the CDR3: TGTGCCAGCAGTGTGTTAGGACTAGCGGGTGCTTCCTCCTACAATGAGCAGTTCTTC. Its translation is CASSVLGLAGASSYNEQFF.

The sample holds a few counts of this clonotype. This chain connects TRBV7-9 to TRBJ2-1; no clear D. Trimming shortened V by 2 bases and J by 7 bases, and 6 bases separated the two germline ends. The CDR3 runs 12 residues. The germline CDR1 and CDR2 sequences are SEHNR and FQNEAQ (reference sequence). CDR3 loop: CASSLIFNEQFF. The CDR3 bases are TGTGCCAGCAGCTTAATTTTTAATGAGCAGTTCTTC.

This clonotype appeared many times. The chain combines TRBV5-1 with TRBJ2-2, with unresolved D. The CDR3 contains 15 residues. Trimming removed 2 bases from V and 0 bases from J, with 8 bases in between. Germline V lookup: CDR1 SGHRS, CDR2 YFSETQ. The CDR3 DNA sequence: TGCGCCAGCAGCTTCGGCGGTTCGAACACCGGGGAGCTGTTTTTT. Translating it yields CASSFGGSNTGELFF.

This clonotype was detected many times. This chain joins TRBV20-1 and TRBJ2-1; D possibly uses TRBD1 or TRBD2 (5 bases each). V shed 3 bases and J shed 4 bases, with 10 bases lying between them. The V gene's germline CDR1 is DFQATT and CDR2 SNEGSKA (reference sequence). The CDR3 is made up of 13 amino acids. CDR3: CSARTGPYNEQFF. CDR3 DNA: TGCAGTGCTAGGACGGGACCTTACAATGAGCAGTTCTTC.

The chain employs TRBV9 and TRBJ2-3; 9 bases fit TRBD2. The CDR3 covers 16 residues. Unmatched junction bases numbered 12, after V lost 4 bases and J lost 6 bases. The germline CDR1 and CDR2 sequences are SGDLS and YYNGEE. The CDR3, as DNA: TGTGCCAGCAGCCGTCCCGCCCTAGCGGGGTCCGATACGCAGTATTTT. It yields the protein CASSRPALAGSDTQYF.

The chain carries TRBV7-3 and TRBJ2-5, with TRBD2 identical over 7 bases. The CDR3 loop spans 15 amino acids. Germline V gene sequence: CDR1 SGHTA, CDR2 FQGTGA. The trim removed 5 bases at V and 0 bases at J, leaving 6 bases unmatched. CDR3 amino acids: CASSLLAGHQETQYF. As DNA, the CDR3 is TGTGCCAGCAGCCTCTTAGCGGGTCACCAAGAGACCCAGTACTTC.

The gene calls are TRBV15 and TRBJ2-1; 7 positions agree with TRBD2. The CDR3 covers 15 residues. V dropped 4 bases and J dropped 7; count of bases not matched to a gene: 10. The V gene's germline CDR1 is LNHNV and CDR2 YYDKDF (reference sequence). The CDR3 sequence is CATSMGGSMINEQFF. The CDR3 DNA follows: TGTGCCACCAGCATGGGCGGGAGTATGATAAATGAGCAGTTCTTC.

The gene calls are TRBV2 and TRBJ2-3; D remains unclear. This CDR3 has 15 residues. The germline V gene encodes CDR1 SNHLY and CDR2 FYNNEI. V was clipped by 4 bases and J by 3 bases, with 14 bases between them. The CDR3 bases are TGTGCCAGCAGTGTTGGGCATCCCCGAACAGATACGCAGTATTTT. Its protein is CASSVGHPRTDTQYF.

As regards this clonotype: A much larger clone lies one base from this, so it may be a read error. This chain joins TRBV20-1 and TRBJ2-1; 7 bases are a match to TRBD1. In germline, CDR1 is DFQATT, CDR2 SNEGSKA (reference sequence). The CDR3 runs to 12 residues. The CDR3, as DNA: TGCAAGGGGGCCCTCTCCTACAATGAGCAGTTCTTC. Amino acid sequence: CKGALSYNEQFF.

This clonotype was observed a handful of times. The genes are TRBV5-6 and TRBJ2-1; 8 positions agree with TRBD1. With 4 bases clipped from V and 3 bases from J, the junction kept 12 bases outside the gene matches. Germline lookup yields CDR1 SGHDT and CDR2 YYEEEE. The CDR3 contains 17 residues. CDR3 in amino acids: CASSLDRVALLYNEQFF. CDR3 in DNA: TGTGCCAGCAGCCTGGACAGGGTCGCTCTCCTCTACAATGAGCAGTTCTTC.

Notes on this clonotype: It may be a read error: a sequence one base away is much more abundant. The rearrangement uses TRBV7-2 and TRBJ1-6, with TRBD1 matching over 7 bases. This CDR3 has 15 amino acids. With 7 bases clipped from V and 6 bases from J, the junction kept 9 bases outside the gene matches. Germline CDR1 and CDR2: SGHTA and FQGNSA. CDR3 region: CASILTTGFNSPLHF. The CDR3 DNA is TGTGCCAGCATCCTTACGACAGGGTTTAATTCACCCCTCCACTTT. The full variable domain, its missing parts supplied by reference TRBV7-2 and TRBJ1-6, is GAGVSQSPSNKVTEKGKDVELRCDPISGHTALYWYRQSLGQGLEFLIYFQGNSAPDKSGLPSDRFSAERTGGSVSTLTIQRTQQEDSAVYLCASILTTGFNSPLHFGNGTRLTVT.

The chain employs TRBV7-2 and TRBJ2-5; 7 positions match TRBD2. The CDR3 has 15 residues. Germline V gene sequence: CDR1 SGHTA, CDR2 FQGNSA. Trimming took 3 bases from V and 3 from J; bases not matched to a gene: 7. As DNA, the CDR3 is TGTGCCAGCAGCTTGAGGCACCGGGAGGAAGAGACCCAGTACTTC. It translates to CASSLRHREEETQYF.

This chain joins TRBV7-6 and TRBJ2-1; D is perhaps TRBD2 (5 bases). V was trimmed by 5 bases and J by 2 bases, leaving 16 bases between them. This CDR3 is built from 16 residues. Germline lookup yields CDR1 SGHVS and CDR2 FNYEAQ. Written as DNA, the CDR3 is TGTGCCAGCAGCAGCGTCGCGGGCGGCCCCTACAATGAGCAGTTCTTC. Translated, it gives CASSSVAGGPYNEQFF. Filled out from reference TRBV7-6 and TRBJ2-1, the complete variable domain reads GAGVSQSPRYKVTKRGQDVALRCDPISGHVSLYWYRQALGQGPEFLTYFNYEAQQDKSGLPNDRFSAERPEGSISTLTIQRTEQRDSAMYRCASSSVAGGPYNEQFFGPGTRLTVL.

V gene TRBV7-2 combines with J gene TRBJ2-7, with D perhaps matching TRBD2 (6 bases). Germline values: CDR1 SGHTA, CDR2 FQGNSA. The germline V and J ends were trimmed by 4 bases and 0 bases, with 10 bases remaining between them. The CDR3 is made up of 14 amino acids. The CDR3 loop is CASSWGRSSYEQYF. CDR3 sequence (DNA): TGTGCCAGCAGCTGGGGGAGGAGCTCCTACGAGCAGTACTTC. The whole variable domain, remainder taken from reference TRBV7-2 and TRBJ2-7, is GAGVSQSPSNKVTEKGKDVELRCDPISGHTALYWYRQSLGQGLEFLIYFQGNSAPDKSGLPSDRFSAERTGGSVSTLTIQRTQQEDSAVYLCASSWGRSSYEQYFGPGTRLTVT.

V and J are TRBV14 and TRBJ2-7; D possibly matches TRBD1 or TRBD2 (6 bases each). The closer fit of TRBJ2-5 to the DNA end suggests the J call may be wrong. The CDR3 is 12 amino acids. Looked up from germline, CDR1 is SGHDN and CDR2 is FVKESK. CDR3 sequence (DNA): TGTGCCAGCAGCCTCCCGGGGGCGACCCAGTACTTC. This sequence encodes CASSLPGATQYF.

This clonotype showed up just a few times. This rearrangement joins TRBV9 to TRBJ2-7, with 7 bases lining up with TRBD1. The CDR3 extends over 12 amino acids. CDR1 is SGDLS and CDR2 is YYNGEE in the germline V gene. CDR3 residues: CQAEDRSYEQYF. The CDR3 DNA reads as TGTCAAGCTGAGGACAGGTCTTACGAGCAGTACTTC. Using reference TRBV9 and TRBJ2-7 for the parts outside the CDR3, the full variable domain is DSGVTQTPKHLITATGQRVTLRCSPRSGDLSVYWYQQSLDQGLQFLIQYYNGEERAKGNILERFSAQQFPDLHSELNLSSLELGDSALYFCQAEDRSYEQYFGPGTRLTVT.

This clonotype was found many times. The chain joins TRBV5-1 to TRBJ2-5; 7 positions match TRBD1. Germline V gives CDR1 SGHRS, CDR2 YFSETQ. J lost 2 bases, V lost 1 base, and 5 bases had no gene match. CDR3 size: 15 residues. CDR3 in DNA: TGCGCCAGCAGCTTGACCACAGGGGCACAAGAGACCCAGTACTTC. As protein: CASSLTTGAQETQYF. The whole variable domain, remainder taken from reference TRBV5-1 and TRBJ2-5, is KAGVTQTPRYLIKTRGQQVTLSCSPISGHRSVSWYQQTPGQGLQFLFEYFSETQRNKGNFPGRFSGRQFSNSRSEMNVSTLELGDSALYLCASSLTTGAQETQYFGPGTRLLVL.

Details on this clonotype: This may come from a read error, since a much larger clone is one base off. This chain uses TRBV3-1 with TRBJ2-7; 11 bases are a match to TRBD2. The CDR3 totals 18 residues. Looked up from germline, CDR1 is LGHDT and CDR2 is YNNKEL (reference sequence). After removal of 3 bases from V and 7 bases from J, the junction contained 17 bases not matched to a gene. CDR3 bases: TGTGCCAGCAGCCACTACTTCGATGGGACTAGCGGAAGCAATGAGCAGTACTTC. This codes for CASSHYFDGTSGSNEQYF.

For this clonotype: One end of the junction is discordant with germline, which a read error may explain. The chain uses TRBV7-9 and TRBJ2-1; the match to TRBD2 covers 10 bases. This CDR3 has 16 residues. Germline V gene lookup returns CDR1 SEHNR and CDR2 FQNEAQ (reference sequence). CDR3 bases: TGTGCCAACAGCCTAGTAGCGGGAGGTTCCTACAATGAGCAGTTCTTC. Its translation: CANSLVAGGSYNEQFF.

The gene calls are TRBV20-1 and TRBJ2-4, with D possibly being TRBD1 (6 bases). The J call may be wrong; the DNA end is better matched by TRBJ2-7. Germline CDR1 and CDR2: DFQATT and SNEGSKA (reference sequence). The CDR3 is 15 residues long. CDR3 region: CSARAPSTGTYEQYF. CDR3 bases: TGCAGTGCTAGAGCCCCCTCGACAGGAACCTACGAGCAGTACTTC.

The chain couples TRBV2 to TRBJ2-7; D may correspond to TRBD1 or TRBD2 (6 bases each). V was clipped by 3 bases and J by 7 bases, with 19 bases between them. The CDR3 is 15 amino acids. The germline gives CDR1 SNHLY, CDR2 FYNNEI. The CDR3 sequence: CASSEGGARKEEQYF. As DNA, the CDR3 is TGTGCCAGCAGTGAGGGGGGCGCTCGGAAAGAGGAGCAGTACTTC.

This clonotype was picked up one time. The chain couples TRBV4-1 to TRBJ2-1; 8 bases match TRBD2. The CDR3 has 15 residues. Germline trimming cut 6 bases from V and 1 base from J; bases unmatched to any gene: 5. Germline V gives CDR1 MGHRA, CDR2 YSYEKL. The CDR3 coding sequence is TGCGCCAGCAGAGGGACGGGAGGGTCCTACAATGAGCAGTTCTTC. Translation: CASRGTGGSYNEQFF.

At least ten counts were recorded for this clonotype. The chain links TRBV13 to TRBJ1-1; maybe TRBD1 (6 bases). Trimming removed 2 bases from V and 7 bases from J, with 20 bases in between. The germline V gene has CDR1 PRHDT and CDR2 FYEKMQ (reference sequence). CDR3 length: 16 amino acids. The CDR3 loop reads CASSLRNRAGAGEAFF. In DNA, the CDR3 is TGTGCCAGCAGCTTACGTAATCGTGCAGGGGCCGGTGAAGCTTTCTTT.

Only a few counts were recorded for this clonotype. V gene TRBV25-1 combines with J gene TRBJ2-2; D gene uncertain. Germline V gene sequence: CDR1 MGHDK, CDR2 SYGVNS. The V end was cut by 9 bases, the J end by 4 bases, with 6 bases between. The CDR3 runs to 11 residues. The CDR3 sequence: CARKGTGELFF. In DNA, the CDR3 is TGTGCCAGAAAGGGCACCGGGGAGCTGTTTTTT. Full variable domain (outside the CDR3, taken from reference TRBV25-1 and TRBJ2-2): EADIYQTPRYLVIGTGKKITLECSQTMGHDKMYWYQQDPGMELHLIHYSYGVNSTEKGDLSSESTVSRIRTEHFPLTLESARPSHTSQYLCARKGTGELFFGEGSRLTVL.

The chain links TRBV5-1 to TRBJ2-5; TRBD1 matches at 10 bases. V shed 2 bases and J 3 bases; nucleotides not matched to a gene: 7. CDR3 length: 16 residues. CDR1 and CDR2 from the germline V gene are SGHRS and YFSETQ. The CDR3 nucleotides are TGCGCCAGCAGCTTCTCCGGGACAGGGGTGGAAGAGACCCAGTACTTC. Translating it yields CASSFSGTGVEETQYF.

In its sample, this clonotype was seen a few times. The chain is built from TRBV7-9 and TRBJ2-3; 10 bases agree with TRBD2. The junction had 8 bases not matched to a gene; V was cut back by 5 bases and J by 0 bases. This CDR3 has 17 amino acids. Germline-derived CDR1 and CDR2 are SEHNR and FQNEAQ (reference sequence). The CDR3 here is CASSPRTSGFSTDTQYF. The CDR3 bases are TGTGCCAGCAGCCCCAGGACTAGCGGATTTAGCACAGATACGCAGTATTTT.

V usage is TRBV12-3 or TRBV12-4 and J usage is TRBJ2-2; 12 bases fit TRBD2. Unmatched junction bases numbered 4, after V lost 5 bases and J lost 3 bases. The CDR3 is 16 amino acids. CDR3 amino acids: CASSPWTSGDTGELFF. The CDR3 DNA follows: TGTGCCAGCAGTCCCTGGACTAGCGGGGACACCGGGGAGCTGTTTTTT.

V is TRBV7-9 and J is TRBJ2-1; tentatively, D is TRBD2 (6 bases). Germline V gives CDR1 SEHNR, CDR2 FQNEAQ (reference sequence). The CDR3 is made up of 16 amino acids. Trimming pared 5 bases from V and 6 bases from J, leaving 20 bases between. The CDR3 bases are TGTGCCAGCAGCCCCGGTGTTGGCAGGGACTTCAATGAGCAGTTCTTC. This gives the protein CASSPGVGRDFNEQFF. The variable domain in full, completed from reference TRBV7-9 and TRBJ2-1, reads DTGVSQNPRHKITKRGQNVTFRCDPISEHNRLYWYRQTLGQGPEFLTYFQNEAQLEKSRLLSDRFSAERPKGSFSTLEIQRTEQGDSAMYLCASSPGVGRDFNEQFFGPGTRLTVL.

Many counts were recorded for this clonotype. This sequence joins TRBV6-5 and TRBJ2-1; perhaps TRBD1 as D (5 bases). The CDR3 covers 16 residues. Germline V gene lookup returns CDR1 MNHEY and CDR2 SVGAGI. Trimming shortened V by 0 bases and J by 6 bases, and 15 bases separated the two germline ends. CDR3 in DNA: TGTGCCAGCAGTTACTCAACAGGCTATGGGGCCAATGAGCAGTTCTTC. This gives the protein CASSYSTGYGANEQFF.